The 3 T cell receptor beta chains presented below share a single source sample, sequenced in a study of T-cell reconstitution after alpha-beta-depleted transplantation in children. For TCRbeta, the library was prepared with unique molecular identifiers. MiXCR, run by TCRdb on the PCR reads, gives a single entry per CDR3 protein. This table has approximately 640,000 distinct CDR3 sequences, over 15% appearing once. Here the sequenced sample was PBMCs from the stem cell graft donor, taken from the stem cell graft. Every receptor here comes from a human donor who donated a stem cell graft to a child with acute myeloid leukemia.

J is TRBJ2-2 and V is TRBV7-2; 9 bases fit TRBD1. CDR1 and CDR2 from the germline V gene are SGHTA and FQGNSA. The CDR3 totals 16 residues. V lost 0 bases, J lost 7 bases, and 6 bases stayed unmatched. The CDR3 nucleotides are TGTGCCAGCAGCTTAGCCGGGACAGGGAAGATCGGGGAGCTGTTTTTT. It yields the protein CASSLAGTGKIGELFF.

This clonotype has more than one count but fewer than ten. The chain carries TRBV6-1 and TRBJ2-7, with 7 positions matching TRBD1. After removal of 5 bases from V and 1 base from J, the junction contained 8 bases not matched to a gene. Germline CDR1 and CDR2: MNHNS and SASEGT. The CDR3 has 15 residues. The CDR3: CASSPGQDFSYEQYF. The CDR3 bases are TGTGCCAGCAGTCCCGGACAGGACTTTTCCTACGAGCAGTACTTC.

The CDR3 DNA follows: TGTGCCTGGAGTCCCAGGGGCTCTGAAGCTTTCTTT. Its translation is CAWSPRGSEAFF. This sequence joins TRBV30 and TRBJ1-1, with D tentatively TRBD1 (6 bases). CDR1 GTSNPN and CDR2 SVGIG come from the germline V gene (reference sequence). This CDR3 has 12 residues. Trimming pared 2 bases from V and 6 bases from J, leaving 10 bases between.